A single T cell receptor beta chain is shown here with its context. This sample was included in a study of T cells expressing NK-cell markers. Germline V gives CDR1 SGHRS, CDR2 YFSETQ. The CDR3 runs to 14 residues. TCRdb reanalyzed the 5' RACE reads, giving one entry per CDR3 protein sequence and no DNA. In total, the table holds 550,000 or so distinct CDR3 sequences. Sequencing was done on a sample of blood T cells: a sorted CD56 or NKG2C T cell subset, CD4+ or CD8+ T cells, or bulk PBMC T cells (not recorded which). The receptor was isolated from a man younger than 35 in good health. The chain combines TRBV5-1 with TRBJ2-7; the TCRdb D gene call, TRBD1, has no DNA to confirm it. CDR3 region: CASSLGAGTDEQYF. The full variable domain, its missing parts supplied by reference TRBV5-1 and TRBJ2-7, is KAGVTQTPRYLIKTRGQQVTLSCSPISGHRSVSWYQQTPGQGLQFLFEYFSETQRNKGNFPGRFSGRQFSNSRSEMNVSTLELGDSALYLCASSLGAGTDEQYFGPGTRLTVT.